The source of this TCR beta chain is a study of blood T cell repertoires in COVID-19. Study-level background: Samples came from the United States, Italy and Spain, spanning acute and convalescent COVID-19. Sample material is recorded as cDNA or gDNA derived from T cells, B-cell-depleted T cells, or PBMCs.

The ends were cut back, 4 bases at V and 6 bases at J, with 23 bases in the middle. The CDR3 consists of 17 residues. CDR1 and CDR2 from the germline V gene are SGDLS and YYNGEE. Original processing notes: Reference gene primer amplification gave nucleated cell count estimates. TCRdb's table, derived via immunoSEQ multiplex PCR, lists solely in-frame clones and lacks some. The V and J calls and clone size come from that table; D and trimming were worked out from the DNA. The table records 300,000 or so clones, about 82% of them present only once. The sample was peripheral blood. This receptor was taken from a woman between 45 and 60 years old with acute or convalescent COVID-19. This chain uses TRBV9 with TRBJ2-1; D might be TRBD1 (6 bases). The CDR3 protein is CASSPTPDYRGGNEQFF. The CDR3 DNA reads TGTGCCAGCAGCCCTACCCCCGACTACCGAGGGGGCAATGAGCAGTTCTTC.